Below, 17 T cell receptor beta chains from the same sample are listed, as sequenced in a study of radiotherapy plus CTLA-4 blockade in lung cancer. Repertoires were generated with immunoSEQ multiplex PCR, while TCRdb's copy carries only in-frame clones and drops some. The sample gives about 48,000 clones, 65% to 90% of which show up once; around a sixth is in the top ten. Material: peripheral blood, obtained from a patient treated with radiotherapy plus ipilimumab. These receptors originate from a human donor with non-small cell lung cancer that progressed on radiotherapy plus ipilimumab. Some clones in this sample may be carry-over from other donors' samples.

The chain recombines TRBV30 with TRBJ1-4; tentatively, D is TRBD1 (5 bases). Germline-derived CDR1 and CDR2 are GTSNPN and SVGIG (reference sequence). With 0 bases removed from V and 5 bases from J, the gap between germline ends came to 13 bases. This CDR3 has 15 amino acids. The CDR3 sequence is CAWSVPQGKNEKLFF. The CDR3 DNA reads TGTGCCTGGAGTGTACCCCAGGGAAAAAATGAAAAACTGTTTTTT. Looking up the rest from reference TRBV30 and TRBJ1-4 gives the full variable domain: SQTIHQWPATLVQPVGSPLSLECTVEGTSNPNLYWYRQAAGRGLQLLFYSVGIGQISSEVPQNLSASRPQDRQFILSSKKLLLSDSGFYLCAWSVPQGKNEKLFFGSGTQLSVL.

This clone appeared a single time. This sequence joins TRBV4-1 and TRBJ2-2; 11 nucleotides align to TRBD2. Trimming removed 4 bases from V and 4 bases from J; junction bases left unmatched: 8. Per the germline V gene, CDR1 is MGHRA and CDR2 is YSYEKL. This CDR3 has 17 residues. For the CDR3, the DNA is TGCGCCAGCAGCCTTTTACTAGCGGGAGATGGCACCGGGGAGCTGTTTTTT. Protein product: CASSLLLAGDGTGELFF.

This clone is a singleton in its sample. The rearrangement links TRBV2 to TRBJ2-2, with 9 bases that match TRBD2. The V gene's germline CDR1 is SNHLY and CDR2 FYNNEI. The CDR3 runs to 15 residues. V dropped 8 bases and J dropped 6; count of bases not matched to a gene: 10. CDR3 amino acids: CASLRGASGAGELFF. CDR3 DNA sequence: TGTGCCAGCCTCCGAGGGGCTAGCGGGGCCGGGGAGCTGTTTTTT.

The rearrangement links TRBV6-4 to TRBJ2-1; TRBD2 matches 8 bases. Germline values: CDR1 MRHNA, CDR2 SNTAGT. The V segment lost 10 bases and the J segment 6 bases; nucleotides outside the gene matches: 11. The CDR3 is 14 amino acids. For the CDR3, the DNA is TGTGCCACAAAATCTGGGACTAGTAGCAATGAGCAGTTCTTC. Amino acids: CATKSGTSSNEQFF.

This chain joins TRBV5-5 and TRBJ2-3; perhaps TRBD1 as D (6 bases). The germline CDR1 and CDR2 sequences are SGHKS and YYEKEE (reference sequence). The CDR3 spans 15 residues. Trimming removed 2 bases from V and 1 base from J, with 11 bases in between. CDR3 region: CASSFRGVGTDTQYF. The CDR3 nucleotides read TGTGCCAGCAGCTTCAGGGGAGTCGGCACAGATACGCAGTATTTT.

The chain carries TRBV6-4 and TRBJ2-7; D is possibly TRBD1 (6 bases). Germline CDR1 reads MRHNA; CDR2 reads SNTAGT. The CDR3 runs 13 residues. Trimming shortened V by 2 bases and J by 8 bases, and 13 bases separated the two germline ends. CDR3 protein: CASSDTQGKKQYF. The CDR3, as DNA: TGTGCCAGCAGTGACACGCAGGGGAAAAAGCAGTACTTC.

The chain carries TRBV9 and TRBJ1-2, with D unclear. Trimming removed 5 bases at V and 8 bases at J, with 19 bases between. Germline V gene data show CDR1 as SGDLS and CDR2 as YYNGEE. This CDR3 contains 14 residues. DNA for the CDR3: TGTGCCAGCAGTGGGAAAGAAGGGAGAAGCGGCTACACCTTC. This gives the protein CASSGKEGRSGYTF. The full variable domain, in which reference TRBV9 and TRBJ1-2 provide the parts outside the CDR3, is DSGVTQTPKHLITATGQRVTLRCSPRSGDLSVYWYQQSLDQGLQFLIQYYNGEERAKGNILERFSAQQFPDLHSELNLSSLELGDSALYFCASSGKEGRSGYTFGSGTRLTVV.

The chain has TRBV27 and TRBJ1-2; the D gene is possibly TRBD1 (5 bases). The CDR3 length is 12 residues. In germline, CDR1 is MNHEY, CDR2 SMNVEV (reference sequence). V gave up 3 bases and J gave up 4 bases, with 6 bases separating them. The CDR3, as DNA: TGTGCCAGCAGTTTCGGGGGCTATGGCTACACCTTC. Amino acids: CASSFGGYGYTF.

The genes are TRBV18 and TRBJ2-1, with 9 bases fitting TRBD1. The CDR3 spans 15 residues. The trim removed 3 bases at V and 2 bases at J, leaving 2 bases unmatched. Germline V gives CDR1 KGHSH, CDR2 LQKENI. The CDR3: CASSPGQGTYNEQFF. CDR3 bases: TGTGCCAGCTCACCCGGACAGGGGACCTACAATGAGCAGTTCTTC.

This clone was picked up one time. V and J are TRBV6-1 and TRBJ1-5; the D gene is possibly TRBD1 (5 bases). The CDR3 covers 14 residues. From germline, CDR1 is MNHNS and CDR2 SASEGT. V gave up 1 base and J gave up 8 bases, with 12 bases separating them. CDR3 in amino acids: CASSEGPGNEPQHF. CDR3 nucleotide sequence: TGTGCCAGCAGTGAAGGCCCAGGGAACGAGCCCCAGCATTTT.

This chain joins TRBV7-8 and TRBJ2-7; 8 positions agree with TRBD2. In germline, CDR1 is SGHVS, CDR2 FQNEAQ. The V segment lost 3 bases and the J segment 7 bases; nucleotides outside the gene matches: 5. CDR3 size: 13 residues. In DNA, the CDR3 is TGTGCCAGCAGCTTGATAGCGGGATGGGAGCAGTACTTC. Amino acids: CASSLIAGWEQYF.

The chain employs TRBV29-1 and TRBJ2-3; D is unresolved. The CDR3 is 13 residues long. Germline CDR1 and CDR2: SQVTM and ANQGSEA. Trimming left V 4 bases short and J 10 bases short, with 18 bases between. CDR3 in amino acids: CSVGNSLYAAQYF. DNA of the CDR3: TGCAGCGTTGGAAATAGCCTTTATGCAGCGCAGTATTTT.

This clone was observed once. DNA of the CDR3: TGTGCCAGCAGCTTAGAGCGCCTCTCGATCTATGGCTACACCTTC. This codes for CASSLERLSIYGYTF. The V gene is TRBV7-2, the J gene TRBJ1-2; D uncertain. The V end lost 1 base, the J end lost 4 bases, and 13 bases lay between the germline ends. Germline assignment: CDR1 SGHTA and CDR2 FQGNSA. The CDR3 length is 15 residues.

The gene calls are TRBV27 and TRBJ1-5; D is possibly TRBD1 (5 bases). Germline CDR1 and CDR2: MNHEY and SMNVEV (reference sequence). This CDR3 spans 14 amino acids. Trimming cost V 3 bases and J 7 bases, with 13 bases left between them. Here the CDR3 reads CASSLHGGGQPQHF. Here the CDR3 DNA reads TGTGCCAGCAGTTTGCATGGGGGAGGGCAGCCCCAGCATTTT.

The rearrangement uses TRBV6-5 and TRBJ2-7; 7 bases agree with TRBD1. CDR1 is MNHEY, CDR2 SVGAGI, per germline. The trim removed 6 bases at V and 3 bases at J, leaving 5 bases unmatched. The CDR3 runs to 13 residues. This CDR3 is CASRETGLYEQYF. CDR3 in DNA: TGTGCCAGCAGAGAGACAGGGCTCTACGAGCAGTACTTC.

The chain has TRBV10-3 and TRBJ2-5; TRBD2 agrees at 10 bases. The J call could be wrong; TRBJ2-7 is a better fit for the DNA end. The CDR3 loop spans 15 amino acids. Looked up from germline, CDR1 is ENHRY and CDR2 is SYGVKD. The CDR3 region is CAISLTSGIIHEQYF. CDR3 in DNA: TGTGCCATCAGCCTCACTAGCGGGATAATACACGAGCAGTACTTC.

The V call is TRBV6-4, the J call TRBJ2-1; the D gene is possibly TRBD1 (5 bases). V gave up 3 bases and J gave up 14 bases, with 20 bases separating them. This CDR3 comprises 14 residues. CDR1 and CDR2 (germline): MRHNA, SNTAGT. The CDR3 here is CASSELPDTSSKFF. The CDR3 nucleotides are TGTGCCAGCAGTGAACTACCGGACACCTCTTCCAAGTTCTTC.